What follows describes a single T cell receptor beta chain. Its specificity is unknown. Both iRepertoire HTBI primers and Arm-PCR of CDR3 regions were used to build the TCR beta libraries. TCRdb reprocessed the multiplex PCR reads via MiXCR and lists one record per CDR3 protein. The table records hundreds of thousands of distinct CDR3 sequences, about 13% of them present only once. This entry comes from a study of regulatory T cells in long-lasting Graves disease. Overall study context: Prior antithyroid drug treatment in newly diagnosed Graves' patients lasted under 3 months.

The time point: newly diagnosed GD, antithyroid drugs for less than 3 months. There was RNA extracted from PBMCs, and the TCR library was made from it. An endocrinology unit in Xi'an, China, supplied the patients. Study outcomes and limitations: Newly diagnosed Graves' patients had higher TCR diversity than persistent ones.

V lost 4 bases, J lost 2 bases, and 7 bases stayed unmatched. The CDR3 has 15 residues. Germline lookup yields CDR1 SNHLY and CDR2 FYNNEI. The same sample was also used in a study of T cells in Graves' hyperthyroidism and ophthalmopathy. That report adds: Hyperthyroidism was newly diagnosed in patients aged 18 to 65 (duration under 2 months).

This sequence joins TRBV2 and TRBJ1-1, with 7 nucleotides matching TRBD1. The specimen was peripheral blood mononuclear cells (PBMCs), collected at new diagnosis, from a patient treated with antithyroid drugs. The origin of this receptor is a man aged 25-45 years with Graves disease. The CDR3 nucleotides read TGTGCCAGCAGTGGACACACAGGGGTCAACACTGAAGCTTTCTTT. It codes for CASSGHTGVNTEAFF.